The T cell receptor (beta chain) under discussion was sequenced for a study of PD-1 blockade in classical Hodgkin lymphoma. All patients experienced relapse after autologous stem cell transplantation, and brentuximab vedotin exposure was variable. Best responses were complete response, partial response or progressive disease. Findings and caveats of the study: Underlying causes for the observed repertoire differences were not defined, possibly disease activity or prior therapy. The study reported lower baseline TCR diversity in newly diagnosed patients than in healthy donors.

The table came from immunoSEQ multiplex PCR; TCRdb's copy has only in-frame clones and leaves some out. The sample holds 40,000 or so clones, about 86% seen once. Germline CDR1 LNHDA, CDR2 SQIVND (reference sequence). The CDR3 totals 15 residues. V lost 2 bases and J 2 bases, leaving 12 bases between the germline ends. In the case of this clone: The antigen is undetermined.

The source material was peripheral blood mononuclear cells (PBMCs), sampled before the second cycle of nivolumab. The source of this sequence is a human donor with classical Hodgkin lymphoma. J is TRBJ1-2 and V is TRBV19; D not certain. In nucleotides, the CDR3 is TGTGCCAGTAGTATAAGTCCAGCTGGAAACTATGGCTACACCTTC. The encoded protein is CASSISPAGNYGYTF.